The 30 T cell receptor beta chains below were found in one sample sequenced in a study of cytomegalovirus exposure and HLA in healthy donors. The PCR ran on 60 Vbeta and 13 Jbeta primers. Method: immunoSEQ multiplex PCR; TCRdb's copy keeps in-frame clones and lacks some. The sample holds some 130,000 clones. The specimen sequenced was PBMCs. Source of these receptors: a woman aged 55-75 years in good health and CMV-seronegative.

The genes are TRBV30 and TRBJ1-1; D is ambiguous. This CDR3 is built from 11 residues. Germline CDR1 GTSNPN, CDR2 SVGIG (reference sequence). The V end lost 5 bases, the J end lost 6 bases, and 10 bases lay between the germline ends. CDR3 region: CAWATTAEAFF. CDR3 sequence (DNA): TGTGCCTGGGCGACAACGGCTGAAGCTTTCTTT.

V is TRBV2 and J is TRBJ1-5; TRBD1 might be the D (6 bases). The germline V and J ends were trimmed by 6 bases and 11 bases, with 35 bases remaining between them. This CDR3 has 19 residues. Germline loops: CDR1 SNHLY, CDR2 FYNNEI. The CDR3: CASSTPPAGDIQTFRAQHF. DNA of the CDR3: TGTGCCAGCAGCACACCCCCTGCGGGGGACATCCAAACCTTTCGGGCCCAGCATTTT. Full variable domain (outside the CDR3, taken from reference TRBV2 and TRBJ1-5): EPEVTQTPSHQVTQMGQEVILRCVPISNHLYFYWYRQILGQKVEFLVSFYNNEISEKSEIFDDQFSVERPDGSNFTLKIRSTKLEDSAMYFCASSTPPAGDIQTFRAQHFGDGTRLSIL.

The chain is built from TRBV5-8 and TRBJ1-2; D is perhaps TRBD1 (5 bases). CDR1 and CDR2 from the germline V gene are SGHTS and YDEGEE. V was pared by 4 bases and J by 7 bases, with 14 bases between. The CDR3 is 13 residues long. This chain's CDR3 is CASSRAAGGGYTF. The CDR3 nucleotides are TGTGCCAGCAGCCGGGCCGCGGGGGGTGGCTACACCTTC.

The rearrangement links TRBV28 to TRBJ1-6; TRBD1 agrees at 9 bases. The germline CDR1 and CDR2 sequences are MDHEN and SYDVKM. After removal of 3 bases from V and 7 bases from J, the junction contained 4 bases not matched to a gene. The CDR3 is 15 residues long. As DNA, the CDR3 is TGTGCCAGCAGTTTTCGGGGACAGGGAAATTCACCCCTCCACTTT. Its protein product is CASSFRGQGNSPLHF.

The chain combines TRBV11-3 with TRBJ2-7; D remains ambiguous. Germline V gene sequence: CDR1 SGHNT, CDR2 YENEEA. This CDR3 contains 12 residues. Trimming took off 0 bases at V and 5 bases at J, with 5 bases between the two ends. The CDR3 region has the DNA TGTGCCAGCAGCTTAGATCATCACGAGCAGTACTTC. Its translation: CASSLDHHEQYF.

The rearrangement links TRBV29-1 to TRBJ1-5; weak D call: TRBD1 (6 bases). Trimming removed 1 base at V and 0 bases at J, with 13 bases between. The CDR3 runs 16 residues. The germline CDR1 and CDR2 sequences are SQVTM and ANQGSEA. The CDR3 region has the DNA TGCAGCGTTGAAGGGGATGGACAGCTTAGCAATCAGCCCCAGCATTTT. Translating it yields CSVEGDGQLSNQPQHF.

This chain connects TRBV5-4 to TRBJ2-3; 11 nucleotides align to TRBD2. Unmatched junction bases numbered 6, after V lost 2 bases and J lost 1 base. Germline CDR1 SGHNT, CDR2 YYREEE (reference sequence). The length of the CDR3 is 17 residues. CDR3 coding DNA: TGTGCCAGCAGCTTAAAACTACTAGCGGGGGGCACAGATACGCAGTATTTT. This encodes CASSLKLLAGGTDTQYF. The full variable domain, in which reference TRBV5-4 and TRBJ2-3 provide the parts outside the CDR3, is ETGVTQSPTHLIKTRGQQVTLRCSSQSGHNTVSWYQQALGQGPQFIFQYYREEENGRGNFPPRFSGLQFPNYSSELNVNALELDDSALYLCASSLKLLAGGTDTQYFGPGTRLTVL.

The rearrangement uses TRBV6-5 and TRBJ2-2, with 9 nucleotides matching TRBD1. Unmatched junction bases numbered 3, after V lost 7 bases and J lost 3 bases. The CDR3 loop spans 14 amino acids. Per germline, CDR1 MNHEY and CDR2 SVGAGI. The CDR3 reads CASNRGLDTGELFF. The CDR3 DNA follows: TGTGCCAGCAACAGGGGGCTCGACACCGGGGAGCTGTTTTTT.

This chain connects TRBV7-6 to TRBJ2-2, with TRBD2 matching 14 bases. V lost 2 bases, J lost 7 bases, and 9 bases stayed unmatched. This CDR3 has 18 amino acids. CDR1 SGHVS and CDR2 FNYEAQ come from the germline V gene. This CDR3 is CASSLPGLAGGRSGELFF. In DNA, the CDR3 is TGTGCCAGCAGCTTACCCGGACTAGCGGGAGGCCGTAGCGGGGAGCTGTTTTTT.

The CDR3 region has the DNA TGTGCCAGTAGTCCTCGGACTAGCGCCGGGGAGCTGTTTTTT. The encoded protein is CASSPRTSAGELFF. This chain uses TRBV19 with TRBJ2-2; 9 positions agree with TRBD2. Germline V lookup: CDR1 LNHDA, CDR2 SQIVND (reference sequence). The CDR3 has 14 amino acids. V was pared by 5 bases and J by 6 bases, with 4 bases of the junction left unmatched. Together with reference TRBV19 and TRBJ2-2, the CDR3 gives the full variable domain: DGGITQSPKYLFRKEGQNVTLSCEQNLNHDAMYWYRQDPGQGLRLIYYSQIVNDFQKGDIAEGYSVSREKKESFPLTVTSAQKNPTAFYLCASSPRTSAGELFFGEGSRLTVL.

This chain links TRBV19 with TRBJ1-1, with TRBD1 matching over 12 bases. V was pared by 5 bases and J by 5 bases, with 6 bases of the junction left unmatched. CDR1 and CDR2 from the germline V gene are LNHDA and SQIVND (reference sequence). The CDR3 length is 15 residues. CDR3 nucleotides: TGTGCCAGTAGTCCCTGGGACAGGGGGCGAACTGAAGCTTTCTTT. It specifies CASSPWDRGRTEAFF.

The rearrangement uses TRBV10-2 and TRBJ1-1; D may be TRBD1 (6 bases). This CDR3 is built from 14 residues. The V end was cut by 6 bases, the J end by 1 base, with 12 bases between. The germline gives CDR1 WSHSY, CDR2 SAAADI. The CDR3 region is CASRRTVENTEAFF. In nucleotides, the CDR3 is TGCGCCAGCAGGAGGACAGTCGAGAACACTGAAGCTTTCTTT.

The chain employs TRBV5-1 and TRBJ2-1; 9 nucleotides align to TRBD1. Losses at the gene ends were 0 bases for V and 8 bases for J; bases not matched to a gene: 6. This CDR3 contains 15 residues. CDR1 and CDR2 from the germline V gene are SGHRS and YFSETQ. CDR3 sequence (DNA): TGCGCCAGCAGCTTGGGCTGGGACAGGGTCTATGAGCAGTTCTTC. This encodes CASSLGWDRVYEQFF.

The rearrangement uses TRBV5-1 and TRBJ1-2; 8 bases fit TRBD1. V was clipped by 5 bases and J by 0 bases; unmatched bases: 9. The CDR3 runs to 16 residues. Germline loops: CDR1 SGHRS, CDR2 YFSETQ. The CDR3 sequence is CASRSTTGDSNYGYTF. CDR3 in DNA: TGCGCCAGCAGATCGACGACAGGGGATTCTAACTATGGCTACACCTTC.

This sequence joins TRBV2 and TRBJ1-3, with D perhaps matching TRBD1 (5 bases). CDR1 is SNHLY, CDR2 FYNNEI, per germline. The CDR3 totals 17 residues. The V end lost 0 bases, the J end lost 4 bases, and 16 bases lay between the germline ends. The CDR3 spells CASSEAQGRLLGNTIYF. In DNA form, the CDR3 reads TGTGCCAGCAGTGAAGCGCAGGGCCGACTTTTGGGAAACACCATATATTTT.

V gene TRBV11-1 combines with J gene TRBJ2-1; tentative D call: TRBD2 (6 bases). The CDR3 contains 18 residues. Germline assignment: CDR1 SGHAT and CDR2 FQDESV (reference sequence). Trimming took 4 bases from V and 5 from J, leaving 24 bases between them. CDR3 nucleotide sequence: TGTGCCAGCAGCTCCCGGGGCCGGGAGACATACGGGAACAATGAGCAGTTCTTC. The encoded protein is CASSSRGRETYGNNEQFF.

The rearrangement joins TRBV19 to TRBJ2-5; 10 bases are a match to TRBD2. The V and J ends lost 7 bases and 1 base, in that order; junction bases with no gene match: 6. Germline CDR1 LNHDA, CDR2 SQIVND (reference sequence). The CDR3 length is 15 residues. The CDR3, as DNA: TGTGCCAGTAATGGACTAGCGGATGTCCAAGAGACCCAGTACTTC. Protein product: CASNGLADVQETQYF.

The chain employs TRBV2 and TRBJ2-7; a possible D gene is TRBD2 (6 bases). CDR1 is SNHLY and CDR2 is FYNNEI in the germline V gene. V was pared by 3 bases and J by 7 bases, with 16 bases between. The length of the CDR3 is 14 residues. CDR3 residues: CASSDGSRAGEQYF. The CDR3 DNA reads TGTGCCAGCAGTGACGGGTCTAGGGCGGGGGAGCAGTACTTC.

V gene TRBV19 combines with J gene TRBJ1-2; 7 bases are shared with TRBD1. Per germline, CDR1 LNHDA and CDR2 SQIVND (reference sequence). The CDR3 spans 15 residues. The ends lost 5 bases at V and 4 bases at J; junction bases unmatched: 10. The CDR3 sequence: CASSPSGQTFYGYTF. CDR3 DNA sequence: TGTGCCAGTAGTCCCTCGGGACAGACCTTCTATGGCTACACCTTC.

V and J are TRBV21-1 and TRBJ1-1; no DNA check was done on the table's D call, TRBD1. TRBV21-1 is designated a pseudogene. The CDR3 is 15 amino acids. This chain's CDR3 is CASSKELFHPGEAFF. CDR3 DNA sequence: TGTGCCAGCAGCAAAGAGTTGTTCCATCCAGGTGAAGCTTTCTTT.

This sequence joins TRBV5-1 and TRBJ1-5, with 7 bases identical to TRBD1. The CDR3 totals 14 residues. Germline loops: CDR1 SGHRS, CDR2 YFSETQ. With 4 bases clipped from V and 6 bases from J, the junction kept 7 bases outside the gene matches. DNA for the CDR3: TGCGCCAGCAGCCAAACAGGGGATACTCAGCCCCAGCATTTT. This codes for CASSQTGDTQPQHF.

CDR3 in DNA: TGTGCCAGCGGAGAAGGGACAGGGGGTTATGGCTACACCTTC. The encoded protein is CASGEGTGGYGYTF. The chain has TRBV27 and TRBJ1-2, with 11 positions matching TRBD1. From germline, CDR1 is MNHEY and CDR2 SMNVEV (reference sequence). After removal of 8 bases from V and 5 bases from J, the junction contained 7 bases not matched to a gene. CDR3 size: 14 residues.

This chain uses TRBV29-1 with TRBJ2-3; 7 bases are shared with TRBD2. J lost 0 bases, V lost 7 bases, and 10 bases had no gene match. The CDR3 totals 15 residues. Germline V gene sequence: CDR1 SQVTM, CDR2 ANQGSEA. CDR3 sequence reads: CSATLLAPSTDTQYF. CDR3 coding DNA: TGCAGCGCAACGTTACTAGCGCCTAGCACAGATACGCAGTATTTT.

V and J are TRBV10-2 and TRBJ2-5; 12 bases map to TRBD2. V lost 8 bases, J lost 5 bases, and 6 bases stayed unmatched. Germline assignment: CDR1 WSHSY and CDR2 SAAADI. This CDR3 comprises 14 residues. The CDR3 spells CASRLAGARETQYF. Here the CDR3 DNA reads TGCGCCAGCCGACTAGCGGGAGCCCGGGAGACCCAGTACTTC.

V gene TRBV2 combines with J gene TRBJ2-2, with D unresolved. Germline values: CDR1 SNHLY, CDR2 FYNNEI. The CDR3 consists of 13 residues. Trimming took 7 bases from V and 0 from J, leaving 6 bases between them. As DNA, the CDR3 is TGTGCCAGCACCAGGTCGAACACCGGGGAGCTGTTTTTT. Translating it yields CASTRSNTGELFF.

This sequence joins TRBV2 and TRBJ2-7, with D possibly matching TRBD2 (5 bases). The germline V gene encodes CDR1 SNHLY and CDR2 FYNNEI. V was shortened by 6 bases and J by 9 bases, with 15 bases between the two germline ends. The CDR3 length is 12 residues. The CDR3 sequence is CASSKDQRGQYF. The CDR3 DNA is TGTGCCAGCAGCAAGGACCAACGGGGGCAGTACTTC.

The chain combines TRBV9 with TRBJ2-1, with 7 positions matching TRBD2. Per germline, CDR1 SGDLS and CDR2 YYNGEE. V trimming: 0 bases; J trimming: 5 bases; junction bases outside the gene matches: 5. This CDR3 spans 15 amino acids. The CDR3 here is CASSVGVAGHNEQFF. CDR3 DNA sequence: TGTGCCAGCAGCGTAGGGGTAGCGGGTCACAATGAGCAGTTCTTC.

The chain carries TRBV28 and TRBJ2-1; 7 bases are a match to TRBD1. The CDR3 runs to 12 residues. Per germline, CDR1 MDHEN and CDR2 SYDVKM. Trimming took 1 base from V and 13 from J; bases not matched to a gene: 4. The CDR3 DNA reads TGTGCCAGCAGTTTATACAGGGGTGAACAGTTCTTC. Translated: CASSLYRGEQFF. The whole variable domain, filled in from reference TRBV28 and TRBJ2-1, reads DVKVTQSSRYLVKRTGEKVFLECVQDMDHENMFWYRQDPGLGLRLIYFSYDVKMKEKGDIPEGYSVSREKKERFSLILESASTNQTSMYLCASSLYRGEQFFGPGTRLTVL.

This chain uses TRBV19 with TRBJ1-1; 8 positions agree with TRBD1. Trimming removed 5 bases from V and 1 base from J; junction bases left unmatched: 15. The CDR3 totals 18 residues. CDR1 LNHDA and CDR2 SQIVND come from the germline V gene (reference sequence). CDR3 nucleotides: TGTGCCAGTAGTCACCCGAGGGGCCTCGGGACAGGGAACACTGAAGCTTTCTTT. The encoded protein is CASSHPRGLGTGNTEAFF.

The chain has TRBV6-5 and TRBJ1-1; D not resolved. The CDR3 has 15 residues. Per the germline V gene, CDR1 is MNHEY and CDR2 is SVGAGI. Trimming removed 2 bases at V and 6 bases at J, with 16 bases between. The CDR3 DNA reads TGTGCCAGCAGTTACGGCTGGGCCCTCAAGGCTGAAGCTTTCTTT. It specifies CASSYGWALKAEAFF.